This is a list of T cell receptor beta chains from one sample in a study of patients and donors after allogeneic stem cell transplantation. TCRdb passed the RT-PCR reads through MiXCR, listing each CDR3 protein once. The sample lists hundreds of thousands of distinct CDR3 sequences; around 40% were seen once. The sequenced material came from blood, either unsorted or a sorted T cell fraction (not recorded which). Receptors originate from a human donor who was either an allogeneic HSCT recipient or a stem cell or donor lymphocyte infusion donor (not recorded which). It is not recorded whose cells these are; they may come from a transplant donor. Each CDR3 is given with its conserved first and last residue.

TRBJ2-1	TRBV24-1	16	CATSDDSGGAQGEQFF
TRBJ2-7	TRBV7-9	16	CASSGPSGTGVYEQYF
TRBJ2-2	TRBV20-1	15	CSARKSGRMDGELFF
TRBJ1-1	TRBV3-1	15	CASSRRQGMNTEAFF
TRBJ1-2	TRBV10-1	13	CASSERRIGGYTF
TRBJ2-5	TRBV29-1	13	CSVDLLTQETQYF
TRBJ2-5	TRBV6-6	12	CASREGAETQYF
TRBJ1-5	TRBV6-6	13	CASSYSDDQPQHF
TRBJ1-3	TRBV3-1	16	CASSVSQGISGNTIYF
TRBJ1-5	TRBV28	15	CASSLGQVPNQPQHF
TRBJ1-1	TRBV28	15	CASISSGSPNTEAFF
TRBJ1-2	TRBV29-1	11	CSVELHGGYTF
TRBJ2-3	TRBV19	15	CASSIAGRSTDTQYF
TRBJ1-2	TRBV4-3	15	CASSQDRRGNYGYTF
TRBJ1-5	TRBV10-3	13	CAIRLDFDQPQHF
TRBJ2-2	TRBV2	15	CASRIGQGRTGELFF
TRBJ1-1	TRBV12-3/TRBV12-4	12	CATRDSYTEAFF
TRBJ1-2	TRBV5-1	14	CASSLSQGGYGYTF
TRBJ1-3	TRBV4-2	13	CASSQIGGNTIYF
TRBJ1-2	TRBV7-2	15	CASSLEQDSFYGYTF
TRBJ2-3	TRBV6-2/TRBV6-3	16	CASSPPVGQGADTQYF
TRBJ1-6	TRBV4-3	15	CASSHTKDRNSPLHF
TRBJ1-3	TRBV12-3/TRBV12-4	14	CASRLGLLEDTIYF
TRBJ1-4	TRBV11-2	18	CASSGMPGQGTTNEKLFF
TRBJ1-2	TRBV24-1	13	CATRGTESYGYTF
TRBJ2-5	TRBV27	15	CASSSARDRGETQYF
TRBJ2-2	TRBV10-3	13	CAISAENTGELFF
TRBJ1-5	TRBV28	17	CASSPWGVSGGGQPQHF
TRBJ2-2	TRBV12-3/TRBV12-4	16	CASSLGFEFNTGELFF
TRBJ2-5	TRBV6-1	13	CASCGTVKETQYF
TRBJ2-1	TRBV24-1	13	CATSASVNNEQFF
TRBJ2-3	TRBV12-3/TRBV12-4	17	CASSPISSGGRTDTQYF
TRBJ1-2	TRBV28	13	CASRVGTGVGYTF
TRBJ2-3	TRBV12-3/TRBV12-4	15	CASSEGQVSTDTQYF
TRBJ2-3	TRBV5-1	15	CASSLAGGRTDTQYF
TRBJ1-1	TRBV5-1	14	CASSSTGDNTEAFF
TRBJ2-7	TRBV27	15	CASSPLGQGGNEQYF
TRBJ2-1	TRBV12-5	11	CASGLVGEQFF
TRBJ1-5	TRBV20-1	16	CSASPNKGAGSQPQHF
TRBJ2-3	TRBV29-1	13	CSVEVQNTDTQYF
TRBJ1-1	TRBV7-3	13	CASSFEGNTEAFF
TRBJ1-1	TRBV9	13	CASSVGGWAEAFF
TRBJ2-1	TRBV11-2	13	CASRMTGRNEQFF
TRBJ1-3	TRBV4-3	15	CASSQDSSGGNTIYF
TRBJ1-2	TRBV10-3	13	CAISDRSHYGYTF
TRBJ1-1	TRBV20-1	12	CSALRVNTEAFF
TRBJ2-5	TRBV29-1	12	CSVGQAQETQYF
TRBJ2-3	TRBV28	15	CASNLLDRGPDTQYF
TRBJ2-3	TRBV6-6	13	CASSYSSGDTQYF
TRBJ1-1	TRBV11-2	14	CASSQSRSSLEAFF
TRBJ1-1	TRBV14	15	CASSQGRGMNTEAFF
TRBJ2-7	TRBV28	10	CASSSEAQYF